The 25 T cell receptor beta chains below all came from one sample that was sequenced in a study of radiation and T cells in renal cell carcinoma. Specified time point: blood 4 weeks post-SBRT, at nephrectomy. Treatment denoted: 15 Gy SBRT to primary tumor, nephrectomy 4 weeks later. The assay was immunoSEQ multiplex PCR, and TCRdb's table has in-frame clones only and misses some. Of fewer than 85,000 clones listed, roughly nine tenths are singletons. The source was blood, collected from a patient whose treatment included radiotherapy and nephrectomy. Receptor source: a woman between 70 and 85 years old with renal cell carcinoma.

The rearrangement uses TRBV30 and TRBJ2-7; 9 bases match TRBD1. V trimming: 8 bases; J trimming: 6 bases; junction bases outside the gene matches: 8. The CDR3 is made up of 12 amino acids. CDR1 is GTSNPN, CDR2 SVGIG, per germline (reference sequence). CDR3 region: CAGTQGATEQYF. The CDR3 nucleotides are TGTGCCGGAACACAGGGGGCAACCGAGCAGTACTTC.

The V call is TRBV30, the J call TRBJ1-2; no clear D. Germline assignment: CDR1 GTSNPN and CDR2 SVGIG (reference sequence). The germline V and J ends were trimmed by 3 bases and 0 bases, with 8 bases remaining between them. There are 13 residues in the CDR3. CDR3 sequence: CAWRRETNYGYTF. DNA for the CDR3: TGTGCCTGGAGGCGGGAAACTAACTATGGCTACACCTTC. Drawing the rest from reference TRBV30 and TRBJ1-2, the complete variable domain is SQTIHQWPATLVQPVGSPLSLECTVEGTSNPNLYWYRQAAGRGLQLLFYSVGIGQISSEVPQNLSASRPQDRQFILSSKKLLLSDSGFYLCAWRRETNYGYTFGSGTRLTVV.

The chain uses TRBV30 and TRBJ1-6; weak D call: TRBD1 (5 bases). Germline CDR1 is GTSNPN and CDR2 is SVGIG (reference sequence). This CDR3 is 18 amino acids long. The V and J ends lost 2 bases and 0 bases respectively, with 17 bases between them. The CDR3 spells CAWSRRDRRSSYNSPLHF. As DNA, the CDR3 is TGTGCCTGGAGTCGCCGGGACCGTAGGAGCTCCTATAATTCACCCCTCCACTTT.

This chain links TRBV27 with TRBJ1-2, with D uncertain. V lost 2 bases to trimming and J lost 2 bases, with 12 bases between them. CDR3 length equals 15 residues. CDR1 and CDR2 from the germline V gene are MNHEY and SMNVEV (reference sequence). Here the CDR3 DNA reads TGTGCCAGCAGTTTAGTCCCGGGGAGCAACTATGGCTACACCTTC. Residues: CASSLVPGSNYGYTF.

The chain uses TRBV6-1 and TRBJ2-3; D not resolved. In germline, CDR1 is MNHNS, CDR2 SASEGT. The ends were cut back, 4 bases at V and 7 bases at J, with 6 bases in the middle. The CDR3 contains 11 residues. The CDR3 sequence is CASSAINTQYF. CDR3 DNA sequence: TGTGCCAGCAGTGCGATAAATACGCAGTATTTT.

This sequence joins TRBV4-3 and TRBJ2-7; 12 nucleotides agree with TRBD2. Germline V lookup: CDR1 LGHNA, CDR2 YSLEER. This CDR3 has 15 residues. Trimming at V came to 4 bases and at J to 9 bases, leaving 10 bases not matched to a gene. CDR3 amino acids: CASSRGTSGSMVQYF. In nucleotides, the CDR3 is TGCGCCAGCAGCCGAGGGACTAGCGGGTCTATGGTGCAGTACTTC.

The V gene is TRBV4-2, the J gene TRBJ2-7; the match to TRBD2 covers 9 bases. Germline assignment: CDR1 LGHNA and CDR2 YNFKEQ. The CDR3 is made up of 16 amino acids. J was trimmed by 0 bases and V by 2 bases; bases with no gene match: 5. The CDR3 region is CASSQNSGGSSYEQYF. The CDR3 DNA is TGTGCCAGCAGCCAAAATAGCGGGGGTAGCTCCTACGAGCAGTACTTC.

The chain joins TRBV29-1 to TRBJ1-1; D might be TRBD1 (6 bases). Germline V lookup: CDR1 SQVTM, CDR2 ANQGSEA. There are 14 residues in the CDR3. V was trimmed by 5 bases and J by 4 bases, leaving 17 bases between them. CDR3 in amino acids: CSVKGDGGVTEAFF. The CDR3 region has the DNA TGCAGCGTTAAGGGGGATGGGGGGGTCACTGAAGCTTTCTTT.

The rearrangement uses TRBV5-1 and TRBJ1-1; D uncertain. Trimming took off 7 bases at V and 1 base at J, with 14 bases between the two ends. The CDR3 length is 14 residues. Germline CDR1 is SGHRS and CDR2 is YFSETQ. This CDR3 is CASFPKGTNTEAFF. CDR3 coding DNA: TGCGCCAGCTTTCCAAAGGGAACGAACACTGAAGCTTTCTTT.

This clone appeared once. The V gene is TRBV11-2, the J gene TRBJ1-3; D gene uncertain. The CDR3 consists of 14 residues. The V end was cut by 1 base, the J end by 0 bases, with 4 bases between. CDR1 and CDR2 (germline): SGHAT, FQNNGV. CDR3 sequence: CASSLGSSGNTIYF. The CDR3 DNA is TGTGCCAGCAGCTTAGGCAGCTCTGGAAACACCATATATTTT.

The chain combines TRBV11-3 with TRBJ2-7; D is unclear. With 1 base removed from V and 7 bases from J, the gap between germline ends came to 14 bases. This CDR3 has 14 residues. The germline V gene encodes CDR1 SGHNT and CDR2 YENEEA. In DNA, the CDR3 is TGTGCCAGCAGCTTAGGTAGGGCTTCGGGTGAGCAGTACTTC. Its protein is CASSLGRASGEQYF. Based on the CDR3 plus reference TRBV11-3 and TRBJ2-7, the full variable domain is EAGVVQSPRYKIIEKKQPVAFWCNPISGHNTLYWYLQNLGQGPELLIRYENEEAVDDSQLPKDRFSAERLKGVDSTLKIQPAELGDSAVYLCASSLGRASGEQYFGPGTRLTVT.

The CDR3 nucleotides are TGTGCCAGCAGGGACTATCGGTCCGGCAATGAGCAGTTCTTC. Its translation: CASRDYRSGNEQFF. This chain connects TRBV6-5 to TRBJ2-1, with D perhaps matching TRBD2 (6 bases). Trimming removed 6 bases at V and 6 bases at J, with 15 bases between. Germline V CDR1 and CDR2: MNHEY, SVGAGI. There are 14 residues in the CDR3.

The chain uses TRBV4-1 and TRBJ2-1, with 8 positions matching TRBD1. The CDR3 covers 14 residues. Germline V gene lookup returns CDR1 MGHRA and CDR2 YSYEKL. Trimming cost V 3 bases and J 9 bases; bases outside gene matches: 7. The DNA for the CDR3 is TGCGCCAGCAGCCAGAGGACAGGGTGGGTTGAGCAGTTCTTC. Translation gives CASSQRTGWVEQFF.

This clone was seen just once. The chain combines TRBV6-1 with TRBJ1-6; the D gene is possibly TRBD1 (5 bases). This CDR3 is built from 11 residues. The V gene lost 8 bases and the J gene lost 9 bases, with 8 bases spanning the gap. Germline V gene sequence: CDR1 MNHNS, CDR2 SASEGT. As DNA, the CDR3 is TGTGCCAGCCGGGGGAGTTCACCCCTCCACTTT. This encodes CASRGSSPLHF.

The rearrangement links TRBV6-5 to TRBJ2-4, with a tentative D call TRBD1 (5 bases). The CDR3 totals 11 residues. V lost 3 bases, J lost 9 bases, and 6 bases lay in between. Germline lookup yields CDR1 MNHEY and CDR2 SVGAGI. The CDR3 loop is CASSYQGIQYF. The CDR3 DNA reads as TGTGCCAGCAGTTATCAGGGCATTCAGTACTTC.

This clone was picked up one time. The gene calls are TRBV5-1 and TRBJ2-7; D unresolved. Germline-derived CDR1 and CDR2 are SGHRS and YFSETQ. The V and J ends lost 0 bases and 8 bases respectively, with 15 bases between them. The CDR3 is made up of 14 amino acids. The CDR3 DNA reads TGCGCCAGCAGCTTGGACGGGCCCTCTCAGCAGCAGTACTTC. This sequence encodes CASSLDGPSQQQYF.

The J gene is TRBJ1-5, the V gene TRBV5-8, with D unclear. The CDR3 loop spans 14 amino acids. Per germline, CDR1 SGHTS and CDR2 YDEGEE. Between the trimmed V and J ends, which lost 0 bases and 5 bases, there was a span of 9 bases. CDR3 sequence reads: CASSLEGFDQPQHF. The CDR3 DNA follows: TGTGCCAGCAGCTTGGAAGGTTTCGATCAGCCCCAGCATTTT.

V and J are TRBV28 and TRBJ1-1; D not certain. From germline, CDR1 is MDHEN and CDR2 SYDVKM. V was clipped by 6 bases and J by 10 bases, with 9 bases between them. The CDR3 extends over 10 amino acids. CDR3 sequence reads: CASSVLGAFF. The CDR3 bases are TGTGCCAGCAGCGTTCTAGGAGCTTTCTTT.

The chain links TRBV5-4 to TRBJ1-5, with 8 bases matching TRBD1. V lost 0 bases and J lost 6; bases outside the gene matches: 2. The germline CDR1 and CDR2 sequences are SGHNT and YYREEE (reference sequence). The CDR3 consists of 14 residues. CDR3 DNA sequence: TGTGCCAGCAGCTTGGACAGGGGGTCTCAGCCCCAGCATTTT. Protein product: CASSLDRGSQPQHF.

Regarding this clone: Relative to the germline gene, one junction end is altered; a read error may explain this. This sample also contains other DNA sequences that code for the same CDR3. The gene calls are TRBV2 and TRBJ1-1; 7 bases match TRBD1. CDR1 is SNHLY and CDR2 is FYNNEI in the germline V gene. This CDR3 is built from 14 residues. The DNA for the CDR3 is TGTGCCAGCAGGGGACAGCTACGAATGACTGAAGCTTTCTTC. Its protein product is CASRGQLRMTEAFF.

CDR3: CASGGGPRETQYF. The CDR3 DNA sequence: TGTGCCAGCGGCGGGGGGCCTCGGGAGACCCAGTACTTC. This chain links TRBV5-4 with TRBJ2-5; 8 bases agree with TRBD2. V lost 7 bases, J lost 5 bases, and 7 bases stayed unmatched. Germline V lookup: CDR1 SGHNT, CDR2 YYREEE (reference sequence). The CDR3 runs to 13 residues.

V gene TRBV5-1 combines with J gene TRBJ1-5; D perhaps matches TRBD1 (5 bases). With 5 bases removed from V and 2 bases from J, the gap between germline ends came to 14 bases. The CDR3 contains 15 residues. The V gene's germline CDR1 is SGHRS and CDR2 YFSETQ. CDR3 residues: CASRQGTTGNQPQHF. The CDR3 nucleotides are TGCGCCAGCAGACAAGGGACTACGGGCAATCAGCCCCAGCATTTT.

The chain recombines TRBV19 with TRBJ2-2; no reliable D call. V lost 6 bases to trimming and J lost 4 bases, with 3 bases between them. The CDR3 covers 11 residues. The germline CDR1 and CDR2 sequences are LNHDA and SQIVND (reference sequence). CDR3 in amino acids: CASRLTGELFF. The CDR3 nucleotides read TGTGCCAGTAGGCTCACCGGGGAGCTGTTTTTT.

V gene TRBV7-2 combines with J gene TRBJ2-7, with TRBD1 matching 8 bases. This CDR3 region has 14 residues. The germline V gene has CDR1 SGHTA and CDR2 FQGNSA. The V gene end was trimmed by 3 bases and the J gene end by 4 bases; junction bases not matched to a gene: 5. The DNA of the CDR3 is TGTGCCAGCAGCTTGGACAGGGTGAAATACGAGCAGTACTTC. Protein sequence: CASSLDRVKYEQYF.

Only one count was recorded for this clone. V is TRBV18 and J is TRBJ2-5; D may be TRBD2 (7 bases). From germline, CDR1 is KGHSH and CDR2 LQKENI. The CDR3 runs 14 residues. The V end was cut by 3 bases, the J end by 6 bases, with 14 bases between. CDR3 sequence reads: CASSPGGAEKTQYF. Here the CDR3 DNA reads TGTGCCAGCTCACCTGGGGGGGCGGAGAAGACCCAGTACTTC.